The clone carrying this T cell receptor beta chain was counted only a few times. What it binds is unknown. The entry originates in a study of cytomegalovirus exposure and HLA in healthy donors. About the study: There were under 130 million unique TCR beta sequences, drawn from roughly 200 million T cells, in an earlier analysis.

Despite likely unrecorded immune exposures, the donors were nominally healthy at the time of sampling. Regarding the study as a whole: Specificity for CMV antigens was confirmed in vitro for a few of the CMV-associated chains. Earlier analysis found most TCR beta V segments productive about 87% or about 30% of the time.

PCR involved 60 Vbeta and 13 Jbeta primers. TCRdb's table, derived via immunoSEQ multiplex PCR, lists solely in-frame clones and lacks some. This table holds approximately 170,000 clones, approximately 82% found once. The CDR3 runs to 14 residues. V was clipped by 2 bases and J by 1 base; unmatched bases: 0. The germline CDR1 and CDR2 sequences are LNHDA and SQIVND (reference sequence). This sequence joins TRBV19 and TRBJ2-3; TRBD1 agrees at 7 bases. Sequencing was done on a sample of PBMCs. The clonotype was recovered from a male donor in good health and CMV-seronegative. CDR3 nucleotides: TGTGCCAGTAGTATAACAGGGGGCACAGATACGCAGTATTTT. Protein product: CASSITGGTDTQYF.